The clone carrying this TCR beta chain was observed once. No antigen is known for it. These data are taken from a study of glioma-infiltrating T cells after dendritic cell vaccination. Primers: 60 V beta forward and 13 J beta reverse. Sequencing was performed with immunoSEQ multiplex PCR; in TCRdb, only in-frame clones are kept and a portion is missing. The table records some 100,000 clones, 70% to 90% of them present only once. There are 15 residues in the CDR3. V gave up 6 bases and J gave up 7 bases; unmatched junction bases: 10. Germline V lookup: CDR1 SNHLY, CDR2 FYNNEI. Overall study findings and caveats: Higher pretreatment TIL content predicted longer progression-free time and survival.

This TCR was recovered from a human donor with glioblastoma. This sample comprised blood, obtained before dendritic cell vaccination. The chain uses TRBV2 and TRBJ1-4; 8 nucleotides match TRBD1. The CDR3 sequence is CASRSSGGNSEKLFF. CDR3 nucleotide sequence: TGTGCCAGCAGATCTTCAGGGGGCAACTCTGAAAAACTGTTTTTT.